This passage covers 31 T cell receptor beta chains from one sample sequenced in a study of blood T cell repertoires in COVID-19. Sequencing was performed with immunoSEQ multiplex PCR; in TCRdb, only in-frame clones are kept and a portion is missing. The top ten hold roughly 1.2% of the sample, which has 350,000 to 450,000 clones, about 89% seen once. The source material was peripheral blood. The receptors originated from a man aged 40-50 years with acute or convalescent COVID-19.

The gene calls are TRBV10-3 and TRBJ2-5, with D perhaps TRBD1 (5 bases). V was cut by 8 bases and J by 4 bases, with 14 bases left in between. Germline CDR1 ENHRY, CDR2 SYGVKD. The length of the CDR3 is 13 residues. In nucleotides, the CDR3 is TGTGCCATCTCAGGGCTATCCACAGAGACCCAGTACTTC. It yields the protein CAISGLSTETQYF.

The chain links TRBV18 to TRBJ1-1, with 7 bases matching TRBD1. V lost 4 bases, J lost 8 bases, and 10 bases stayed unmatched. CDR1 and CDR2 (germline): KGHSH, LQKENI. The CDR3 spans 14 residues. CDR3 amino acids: CASSRAQGDGEAFF. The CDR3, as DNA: TGTGCCAGCTCACGGGCTCAGGGGGACGGAGAAGCTTTCTTT.

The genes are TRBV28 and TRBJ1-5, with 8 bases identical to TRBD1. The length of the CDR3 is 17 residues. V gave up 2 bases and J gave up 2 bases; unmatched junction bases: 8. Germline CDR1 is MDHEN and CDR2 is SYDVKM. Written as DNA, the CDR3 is TGTGCCAGCAGTTTACGACAGGGGCCGACGGGCAATCAGCCCCAGCATTTT. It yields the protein CASSLRQGPTGNQPQHF.

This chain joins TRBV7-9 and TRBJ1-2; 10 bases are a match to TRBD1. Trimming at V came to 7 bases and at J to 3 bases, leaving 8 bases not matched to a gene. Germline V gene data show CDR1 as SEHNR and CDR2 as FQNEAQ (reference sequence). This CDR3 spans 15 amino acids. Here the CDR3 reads CASTDADRGYYGYTF. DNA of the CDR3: TGTGCCAGCACGGACGCGGACAGGGGGTACTATGGCTACACCTTC. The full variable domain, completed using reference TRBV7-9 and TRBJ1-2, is DTGVSQNPRHKITKRGQNVTFRCDPISEHNRLYWYRQTLGQGPEFLTYFQNEAQLEKSRLLSDRFSAERPKGSFSTLEIQRTEQGDSAMYLCASTDADRGYYGYTFGSGTRLTVV.

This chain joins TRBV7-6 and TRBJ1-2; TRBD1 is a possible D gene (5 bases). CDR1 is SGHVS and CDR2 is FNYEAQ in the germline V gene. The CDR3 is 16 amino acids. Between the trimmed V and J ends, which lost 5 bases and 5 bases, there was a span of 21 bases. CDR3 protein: CASSPGGRLGGYGYTF. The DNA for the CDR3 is TGTGCCAGCAGCCCGGGGGGACGACTTGGGGGTTATGGCTACACCTTC.

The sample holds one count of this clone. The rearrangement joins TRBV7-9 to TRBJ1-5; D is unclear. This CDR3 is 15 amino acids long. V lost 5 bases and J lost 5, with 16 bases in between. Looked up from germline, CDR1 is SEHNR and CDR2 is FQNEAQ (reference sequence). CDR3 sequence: CASSHGEVFDQPQHF. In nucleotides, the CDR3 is TGTGCCAGCAGCCACGGGGAGGTTTTTGATCAGCCCCAGCATTTT.

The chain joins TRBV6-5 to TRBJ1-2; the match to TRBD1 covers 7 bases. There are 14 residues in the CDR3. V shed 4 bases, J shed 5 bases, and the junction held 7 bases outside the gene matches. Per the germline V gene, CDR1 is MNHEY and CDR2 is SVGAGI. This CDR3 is CASSWDSWGYGYTF. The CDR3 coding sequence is TGTGCCAGCAGTTGGGACAGCTGGGGTTATGGCTACACCTTC.

CDR3 sequence reads: CASRGTGSYNEQFF. CDR3 in DNA: TGTGCCAGCAGGGGGACAGGCTCCTACAATGAGCAGTTCTTC. The J gene is TRBJ2-1, the V gene TRBV27, with 8 bases lining up with TRBD1. There are 14 residues in the CDR3. The ends lost 6 bases at V and 0 bases at J; junction bases unmatched: 1. Germline lookup yields CDR1 MNHEY and CDR2 SMNVEV (reference sequence).

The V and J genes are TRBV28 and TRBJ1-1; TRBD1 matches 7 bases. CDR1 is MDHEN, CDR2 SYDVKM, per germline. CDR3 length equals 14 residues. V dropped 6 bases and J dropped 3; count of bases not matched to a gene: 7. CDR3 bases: TGTGCCAGCAGACGACAGGGTGCTCACACTGAAGCTTTCTTT. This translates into CASRRQGAHTEAFF.

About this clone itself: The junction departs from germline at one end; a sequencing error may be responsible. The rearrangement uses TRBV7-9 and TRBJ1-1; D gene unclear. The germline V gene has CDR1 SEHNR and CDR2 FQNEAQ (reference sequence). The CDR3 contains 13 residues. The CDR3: CGSRINSNTEAFF. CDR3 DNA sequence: TGTGGCAGCAGAATTAACAGCAACACTGAAGCTTTCTTT.

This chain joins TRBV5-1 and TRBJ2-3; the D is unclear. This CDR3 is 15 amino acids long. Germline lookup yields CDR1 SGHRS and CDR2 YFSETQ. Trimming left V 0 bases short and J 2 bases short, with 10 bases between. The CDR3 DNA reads TGCGCCAGCAGCTTGGAAGCCCGACACACAGATACGCAGTATTTT. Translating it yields CASSLEARHTDTQYF.

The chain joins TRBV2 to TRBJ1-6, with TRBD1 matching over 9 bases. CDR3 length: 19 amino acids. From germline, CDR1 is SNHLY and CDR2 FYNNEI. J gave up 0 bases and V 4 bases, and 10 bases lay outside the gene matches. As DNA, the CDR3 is TGTGCCAGCAGTGTTGTGCTTGGACAGGGGAGCTCCTATAATTCACCCCTCCACTTT. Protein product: CASSVVLGQGSSYNSPLHF. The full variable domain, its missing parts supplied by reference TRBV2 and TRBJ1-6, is EPEVTQTPSHQVTQMGQEVILRCVPISNHLYFYWYRQILGQKVEFLVSFYNNEISEKSEIFDDQFSVERPDGSNFTLKIRSTKLEDSAMYFCASSVVLGQGSSYNSPLHFGNGTRLTVT.

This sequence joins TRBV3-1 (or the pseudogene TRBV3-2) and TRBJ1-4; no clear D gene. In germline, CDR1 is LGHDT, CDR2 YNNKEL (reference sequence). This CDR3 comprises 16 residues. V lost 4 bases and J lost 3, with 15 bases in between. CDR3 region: CASSRKGGGPNEKLFF. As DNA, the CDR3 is TGTGCCAGCAGCCGGAAGGGCGGAGGACCTAATGAAAAACTGTTTTTT.

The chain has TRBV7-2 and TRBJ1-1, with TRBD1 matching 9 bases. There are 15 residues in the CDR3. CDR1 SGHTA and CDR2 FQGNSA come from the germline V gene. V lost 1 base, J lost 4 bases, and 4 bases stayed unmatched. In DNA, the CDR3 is TGTGCCAGCAGCTTAGACAGGGGGCGGCCCACTGAAGCTTTCTTT. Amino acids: CASSLDRGRPTEAFF. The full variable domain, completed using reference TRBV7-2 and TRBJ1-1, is GAGVSQSPSNKVTEKGKDVELRCDPISGHTALYWYRQSLGQGLEFLIYFQGNSAPDKSGLPSDRFSAERTGGSVSTLTIQRTQQEDSAVYLCASSLDRGRPTEAFFGQGTRLTVV.

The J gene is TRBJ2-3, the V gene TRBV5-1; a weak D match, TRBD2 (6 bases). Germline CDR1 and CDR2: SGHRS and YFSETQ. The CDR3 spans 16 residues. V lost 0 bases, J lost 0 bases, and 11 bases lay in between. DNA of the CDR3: TGCGCCAGCAGCTTGGCGTCTAGCGTTAGCACAGATACGCAGTATTTT. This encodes CASSLASSVSTDTQYF.

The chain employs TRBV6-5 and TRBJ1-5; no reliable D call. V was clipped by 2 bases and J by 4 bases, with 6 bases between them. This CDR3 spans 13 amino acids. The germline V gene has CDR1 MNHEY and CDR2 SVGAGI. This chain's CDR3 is CASSYVRNQPQHF. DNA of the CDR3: TGTGCCAGCAGTTACGTCAGGAATCAGCCCCAGCATTTT.

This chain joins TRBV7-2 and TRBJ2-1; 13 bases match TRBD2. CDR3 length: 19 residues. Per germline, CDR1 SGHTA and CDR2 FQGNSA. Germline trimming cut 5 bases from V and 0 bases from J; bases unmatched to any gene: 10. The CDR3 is CASSHKRLAGGSSYNEQFF. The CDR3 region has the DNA TGTGCCAGCAGCCACAAACGACTAGCGGGGGGAAGCTCCTACAATGAGCAGTTCTTC.

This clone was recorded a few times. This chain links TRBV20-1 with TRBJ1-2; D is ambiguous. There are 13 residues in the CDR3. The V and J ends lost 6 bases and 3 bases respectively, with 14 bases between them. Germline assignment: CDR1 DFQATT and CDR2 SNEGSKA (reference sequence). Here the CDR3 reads CSASERLDYGYTF. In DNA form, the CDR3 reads TGCAGTGCAAGTGAACGGTTGGACTATGGCTACACCTTC.

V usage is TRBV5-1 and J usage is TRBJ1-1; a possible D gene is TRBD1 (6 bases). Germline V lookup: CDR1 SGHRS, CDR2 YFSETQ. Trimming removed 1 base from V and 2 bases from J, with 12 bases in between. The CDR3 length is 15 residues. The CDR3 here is CASSLTGQSNTEAFF. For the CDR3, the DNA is TGCGCCAGCAGCTTGACCGGACAGAGCAACACTGAAGCTTTCTTT.

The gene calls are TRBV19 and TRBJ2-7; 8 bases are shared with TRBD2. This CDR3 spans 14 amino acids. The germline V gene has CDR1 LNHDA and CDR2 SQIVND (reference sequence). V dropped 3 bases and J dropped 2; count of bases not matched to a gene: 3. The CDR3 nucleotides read TGTGCCAGTAGTATCCCCGGGAGGGCCTACGAGCAGTACTTC. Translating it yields CASSIPGRAYEQYF.

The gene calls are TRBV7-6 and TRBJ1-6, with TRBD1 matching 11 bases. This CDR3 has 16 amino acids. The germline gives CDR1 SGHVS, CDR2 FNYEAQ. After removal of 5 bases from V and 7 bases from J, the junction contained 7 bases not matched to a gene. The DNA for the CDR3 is TGTGCCAGCAGCCACTTTAGGGACAGGGGGAATTCACCCCTCCACTTT. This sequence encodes CASSHFRDRGNSPLHF.

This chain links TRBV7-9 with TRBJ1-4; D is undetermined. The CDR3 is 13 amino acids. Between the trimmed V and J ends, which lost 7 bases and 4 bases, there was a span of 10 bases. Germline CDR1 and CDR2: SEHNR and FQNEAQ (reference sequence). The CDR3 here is CASTQGHNEKLFF. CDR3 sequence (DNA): TGTGCCAGCACCCAAGGGCATAATGAAAAACTGTTTTTT.

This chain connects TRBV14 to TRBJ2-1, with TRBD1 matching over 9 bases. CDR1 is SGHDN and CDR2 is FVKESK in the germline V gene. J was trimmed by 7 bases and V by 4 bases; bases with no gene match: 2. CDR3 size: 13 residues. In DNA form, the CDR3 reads TGTGCCAGCAGCCGGGACAGGGCAAATGAGCAGTTCTTC. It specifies CASSRDRANEQFF.

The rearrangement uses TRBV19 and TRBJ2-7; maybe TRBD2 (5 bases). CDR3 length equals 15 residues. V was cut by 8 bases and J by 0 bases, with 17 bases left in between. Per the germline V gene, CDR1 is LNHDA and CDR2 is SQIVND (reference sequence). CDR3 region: CASRRAPSGSYEQYF. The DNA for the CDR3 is TGTGCCAGTCGACGGGCCCCGAGCGGCTCCTACGAGCAGTACTTC.

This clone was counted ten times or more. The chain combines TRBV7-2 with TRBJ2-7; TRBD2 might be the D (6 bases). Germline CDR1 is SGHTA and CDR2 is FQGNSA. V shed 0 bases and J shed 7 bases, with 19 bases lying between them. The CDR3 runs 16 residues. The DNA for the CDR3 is TGTGCCAGCAGCTTAGCCGGCGGGGTCGCGGGGAGGGAGCAGTACTTC. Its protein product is CASSLAGGVAGREQYF.

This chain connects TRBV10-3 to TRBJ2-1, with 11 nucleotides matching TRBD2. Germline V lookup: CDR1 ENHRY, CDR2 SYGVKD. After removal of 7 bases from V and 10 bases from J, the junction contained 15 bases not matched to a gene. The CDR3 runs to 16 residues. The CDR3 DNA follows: TGTGCCATCACGCCTAGTACTAGCGGGAGTGGGAGCGAGCAGTTCTTC. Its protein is CAITPSTSGSGSEQFF.

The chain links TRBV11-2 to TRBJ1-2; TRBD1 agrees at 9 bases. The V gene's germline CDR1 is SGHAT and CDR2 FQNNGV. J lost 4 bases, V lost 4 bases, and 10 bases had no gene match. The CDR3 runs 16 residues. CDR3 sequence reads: CASSSFPGQGPYGYTF. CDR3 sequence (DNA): TGTGCCAGCAGCTCCTTTCCGGGACAGGGTCCCTATGGCTACACCTTC.

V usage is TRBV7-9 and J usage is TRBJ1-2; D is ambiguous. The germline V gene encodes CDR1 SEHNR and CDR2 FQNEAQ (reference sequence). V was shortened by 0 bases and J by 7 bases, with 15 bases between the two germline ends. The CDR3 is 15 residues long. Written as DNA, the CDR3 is TGTGCCAGCAGCTTAGCCGAGTCTCCCGGCGGTGGCTACACCTTC. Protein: CASSLAESPGGGYTF.

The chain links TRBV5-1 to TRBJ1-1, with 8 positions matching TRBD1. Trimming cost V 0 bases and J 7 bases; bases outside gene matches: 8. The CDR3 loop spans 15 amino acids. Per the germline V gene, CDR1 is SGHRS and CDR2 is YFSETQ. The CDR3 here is CASSLEGQGEGEAFF. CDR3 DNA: TGCGCCAGCAGCTTGGAAGGACAGGGAGAGGGTGAAGCTTTCTTT.

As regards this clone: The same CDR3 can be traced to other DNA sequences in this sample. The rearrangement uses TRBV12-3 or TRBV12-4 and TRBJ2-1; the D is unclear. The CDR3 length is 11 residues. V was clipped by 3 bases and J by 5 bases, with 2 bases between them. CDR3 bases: TGTGCCAGCAGTTTCGACAATGAGCAGTTCTTC. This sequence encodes CASSFDNEQFF.

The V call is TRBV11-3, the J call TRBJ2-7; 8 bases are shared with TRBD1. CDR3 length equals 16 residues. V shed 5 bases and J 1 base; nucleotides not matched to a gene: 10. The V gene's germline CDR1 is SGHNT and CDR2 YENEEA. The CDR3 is CASSTGQGPWSYEQYF. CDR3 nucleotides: TGTGCCAGCAGCACAGGACAGGGCCCCTGGTCCTACGAGCAGTACTTC.